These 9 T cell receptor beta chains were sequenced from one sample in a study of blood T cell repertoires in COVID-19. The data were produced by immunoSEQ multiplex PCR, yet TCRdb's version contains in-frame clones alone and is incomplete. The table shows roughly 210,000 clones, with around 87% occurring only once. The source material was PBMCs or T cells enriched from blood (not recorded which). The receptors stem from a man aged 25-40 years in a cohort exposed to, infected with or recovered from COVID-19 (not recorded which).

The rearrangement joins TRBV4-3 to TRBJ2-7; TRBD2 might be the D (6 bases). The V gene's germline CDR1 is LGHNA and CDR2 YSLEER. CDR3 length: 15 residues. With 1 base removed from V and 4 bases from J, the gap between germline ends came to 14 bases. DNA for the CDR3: TGCGCCAGCAGCCAAGGGCGGGAAGTGCTTTACGAGCAGTACTTC. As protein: CASSQGREVLYEQYF.

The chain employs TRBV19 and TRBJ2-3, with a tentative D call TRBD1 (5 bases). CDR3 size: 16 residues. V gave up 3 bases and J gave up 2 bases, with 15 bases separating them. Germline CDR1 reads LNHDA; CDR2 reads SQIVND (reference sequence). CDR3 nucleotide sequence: TGTGCCAGTAGTATGAAAGGGGCGCGATCCACAGATACGCAGTATTTT. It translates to CASSMKGARSTDTQYF.

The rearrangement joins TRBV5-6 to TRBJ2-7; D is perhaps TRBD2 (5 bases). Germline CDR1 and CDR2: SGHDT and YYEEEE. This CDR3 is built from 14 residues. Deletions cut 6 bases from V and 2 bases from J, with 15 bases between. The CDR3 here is CASTRTGIPYEQYF. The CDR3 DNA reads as TGTGCCAGCACCCGTACCGGGATTCCCTACGAGCAGTACTTC. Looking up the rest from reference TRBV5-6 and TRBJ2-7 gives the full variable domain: DAGVTQSPTHLIKTRGQQVTLRCSPKSGHDTVSWYQQALGQGPQFIFQYYEEEERQRGNFPDRFSGHQFPNYSSELNVNALLLGDSALYLCASTRTGIPYEQYFGPGTRLTVT.

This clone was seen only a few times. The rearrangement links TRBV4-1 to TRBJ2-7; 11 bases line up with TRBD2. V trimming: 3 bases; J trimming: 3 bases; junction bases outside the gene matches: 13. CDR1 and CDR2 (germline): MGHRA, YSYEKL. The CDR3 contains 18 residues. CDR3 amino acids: CASSQRLAGLRGNYEQYF. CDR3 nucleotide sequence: TGCGCCAGCAGCCAGCGACTAGCGGGATTAAGGGGAAACTACGAGCAGTACTTC.

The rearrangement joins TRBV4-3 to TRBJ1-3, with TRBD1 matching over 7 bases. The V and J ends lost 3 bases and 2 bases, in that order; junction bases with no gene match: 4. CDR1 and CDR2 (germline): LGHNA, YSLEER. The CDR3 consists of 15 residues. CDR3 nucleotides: TGCGCCAGCAGCCAGACGACAGGGCCTGGAAACACCATATATTTT. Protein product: CASSQTTGPGNTIYF.

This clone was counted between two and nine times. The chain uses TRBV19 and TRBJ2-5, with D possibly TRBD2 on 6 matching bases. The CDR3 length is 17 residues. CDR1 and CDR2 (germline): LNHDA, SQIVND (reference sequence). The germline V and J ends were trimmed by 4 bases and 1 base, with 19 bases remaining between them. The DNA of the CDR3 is TGTGCCAGTAGTACCGGTGGACTACAACCTATCCAAGAGACCCAGTACTTC. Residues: CASSTGGLQPIQETQYF.

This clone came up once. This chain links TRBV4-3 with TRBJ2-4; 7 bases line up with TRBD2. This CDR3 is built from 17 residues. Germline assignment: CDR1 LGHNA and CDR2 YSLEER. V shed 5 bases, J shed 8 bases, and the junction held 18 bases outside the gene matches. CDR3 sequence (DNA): TGCGCCAGCAGCGGGGGACTATTATTTGGCGGTGGAGACATTCAGTACTTC. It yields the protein CASSGGLLFGGGDIQYF.

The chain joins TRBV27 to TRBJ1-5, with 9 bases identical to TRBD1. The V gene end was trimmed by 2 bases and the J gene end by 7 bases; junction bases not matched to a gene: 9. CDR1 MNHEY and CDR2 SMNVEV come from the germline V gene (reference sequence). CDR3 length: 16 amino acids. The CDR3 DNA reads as TGTGCCAGCAGTTTAAGTGGGGACAGGGAAAGGCAGCCCCAGCATTTT. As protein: CASSLSGDRERQPQHF.

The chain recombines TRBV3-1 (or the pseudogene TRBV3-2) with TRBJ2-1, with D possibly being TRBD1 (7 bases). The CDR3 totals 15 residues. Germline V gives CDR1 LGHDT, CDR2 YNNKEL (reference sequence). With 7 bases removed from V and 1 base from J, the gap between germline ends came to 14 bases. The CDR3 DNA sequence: TGTGCCAGCACCCGGCGGGACAGATCCTACAATGAGCAGTTCTTC. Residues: CASTRRDRSYNEQFF.